This T cell receptor beta chain was retrieved from a study of post-analysis software for immune sequencing data. The overall study: Included among the disease courses, which were recorded for the cohort, were relapsing-remitting, secondary progressive and progressive-relapsing multiple sclerosis.

The CDR3 runs to 16 residues. The V end was cut by 5 bases, the J end by 1 base, with 18 bases between. The germline V gene has CDR1 SGHRS and CDR2 YFSETQ. General observations from the study: When patients were compared with controls, about five TRBV segments were more frequent, TRBV5-6, TRBV5-1 and TRBV20-1 among them. Significantly decreased normalized Chao1 diversity was recorded for multiple sclerosis patients relative to controls.

Carried by the TCR beta cDNA libraries were unique molecular identifiers. About 500,000 cDNA molecules were obtained per 1 to 10 million input T cells. MiXCR, applied by TCRdb to the PCR reads, yields one record per CDR3 protein. Of a few hundred thousand distinct CDR3 sequences in the sample, roughly 45% were seen once. For this clonotype: Antigen: not known.

The gene calls are TRBV5-1 and TRBJ2-5; D is possibly TRBD1 (5 bases). This clonotype was sampled from a girl under 18 with multiple sclerosis. Material: blood. In DNA form, the CDR3 reads TGCGCCAGCAGTCCGTCGACAGCGATATTCCAAGAGACCCAGTACTTC. Translation gives CASSPSTAIFQETQYF.